Given below is one TCR beta chain in context. Its cognate antigen is unknown. During the collection period, no donor immune events like infections were recorded. Generated by immunoSEQ multiplex PCR, the TCRdb table keeps only in-frame clones and is missing some. Among around 84,000 clones listed, around nine tenths were seen once. This record belongs to a study of identifying expanded T cells in peripheral blood. Points from the study as a whole: Differentially abundant clones: roughly 1.3 between replicates, about 15 at two to three weeks, 19 to 20 at four. Clone count variance between two-week samples rose with total template count.

The J segment lost 0 bases and the V segment lost 0 bases, leaving 9 bases of the junction unmatched. CDR3 size: 18 residues. Germline V gene data show CDR1 as SGHDT and CDR2 as YYEEEE. V and J are TRBV5-6 and TRBJ2-1; TRBD2 agrees at 7 bases. Sequences were obtained from blood. This receptor was identified in a person aged 18-70 years in good health. The CDR3 DNA reads TGTGCCAGCAGCTTGGAAGGTCCAGCGGGGAGCTCCTACAATGAGCAGTTCTTC. This sequence encodes CASSLEGPAGSSYNEQFF.